This TCR beta chain is drawn from a study of shared clonotypes between healthy human individuals. Broader study findings: Around 4.9% of naive CD4 clonotypes were shared across a handful of donors. Naive subsets typically showed greater estimated richness than memory subsets.

The assay was carried out at the deep level. Profiled with immunoSEQ multiplex PCR; TCRdb holds only in-frame clones, not every one. This table holds hundreds of thousands of clones, roughly 91% found once. Concerning this clone itself: Its antigen is still unknown.

V trimming: 6 bases; J trimming: 2 bases; junction bases outside the gene matches: 7. CDR1 is MGHDK, CDR2 SYGVNS, per germline. CDR3 length: 15 amino acids. Sequenced sample: memory CD8+ T cells sorted from blood. Subset denoted: CD45RO+ cells pooled with CCR7-negative TemRA cells. The genes are TRBV25-1 and TRBJ2-3; 8 bases map to TRBD2. The TCR comes from a man between 18 and 35 years old in good health. The CDR3 DNA is TGTGCCAGCAGGGTCAGCGGGAGCCTCACAGATACGCAGTATTTT. The encoded protein is CASRVSGSLTDTQYF. The full variable domain, with the rest looked up from reference TRBV25-1 and TRBJ2-3, is EADIYQTPRYLVIGTGKKITLECSQTMGHDKMYWYQQDPGMELHLIHYSYGVNSTEKGDLSSESTVSRIRTEHFPLTLESARPSHTSQYLCASRVSGSLTDTQYFGPGTRLTVL.